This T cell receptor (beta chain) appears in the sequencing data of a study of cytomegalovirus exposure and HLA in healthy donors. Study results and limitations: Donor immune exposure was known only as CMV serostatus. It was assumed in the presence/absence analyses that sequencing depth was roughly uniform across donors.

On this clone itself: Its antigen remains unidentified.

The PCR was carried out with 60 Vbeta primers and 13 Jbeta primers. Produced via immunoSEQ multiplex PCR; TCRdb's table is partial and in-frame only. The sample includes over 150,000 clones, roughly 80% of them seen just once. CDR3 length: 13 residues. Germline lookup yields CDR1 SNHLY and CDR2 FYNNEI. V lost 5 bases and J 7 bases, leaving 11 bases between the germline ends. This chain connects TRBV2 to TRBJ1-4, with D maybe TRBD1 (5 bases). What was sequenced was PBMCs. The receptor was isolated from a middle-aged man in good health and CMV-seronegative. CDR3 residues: CASSRGVSEKLFF. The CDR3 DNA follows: TGTGCCAGCAGTAGGGGCGTCAGTGAAAAACTGTTTTTT.